This T cell receptor beta chain was observed in a study of shared clonotypes between healthy human individuals. Selected positively for CCR7 and CD45RO-negative, naive CD8 cells excluded terminally differentiated effector memory CD45RA+ cells. TCRdb's copy holds only in-frame clones and misses some; the assay was immunoSEQ multiplex PCR. The sample carries some 2.1 million clones, around 93% recorded once. CDR3 length: 14 amino acids. V lost 7 bases and J 0 bases, leaving 10 bases between the germline ends. Germline CDR1 is MDHEN and CDR2 is SYDVKM. V and J are TRBV28 and TRBJ1-5, with D unresolved. The origin of this receptor is a man younger than 35 in good health. Some clones in this sample may be carry-over from other donors' samples. Sequenced sample: naive CD8+ T cells from PBMCs. DNA for the CDR3: TGTGCCAGCACGAGTGTTACTAGCAATCAGCCCCAGCATTTT. Amino acids: CASTSVTSNQPQHF.